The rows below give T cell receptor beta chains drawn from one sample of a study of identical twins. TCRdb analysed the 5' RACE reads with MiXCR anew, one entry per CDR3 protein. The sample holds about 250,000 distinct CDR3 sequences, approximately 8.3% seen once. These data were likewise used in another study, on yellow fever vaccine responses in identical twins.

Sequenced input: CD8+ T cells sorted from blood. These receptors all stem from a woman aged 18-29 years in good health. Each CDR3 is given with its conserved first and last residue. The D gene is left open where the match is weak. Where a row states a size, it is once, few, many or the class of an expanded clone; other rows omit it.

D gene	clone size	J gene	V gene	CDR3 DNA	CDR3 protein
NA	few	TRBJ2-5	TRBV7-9	TGTGCCAGCAGCCGCACCTGGGAGACCCAGTACTTC	CASSRTWETQYF
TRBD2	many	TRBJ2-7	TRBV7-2	TGTGCCAGCAGCTCAGCCCCCGGGACTAGCGGGGGGACACCCTCCTACGAGCAGTACTTC	CASSSAPGTSGGTPSYEQYF
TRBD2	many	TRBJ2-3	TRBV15	TGTGCCACCAGCGTGACTAGCGGGGGGCCTGATACGCAGTATTTT	CATSVTSGGPDTQYF
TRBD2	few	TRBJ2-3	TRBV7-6	TGTGCCAGCAGCTCCTGGGAGGGCGCAGATACGCAGTATTTT	CASSSWEGADTQYF
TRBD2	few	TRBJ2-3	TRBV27	TGTGCCAGCAGTTTGGTAGCGGGGGCGAACACAGATACGCAGTATTTT	CASSLVAGANTDTQYF
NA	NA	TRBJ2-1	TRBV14	TGTGCCAGAAGCCCAGGGGGGGCGAGGAATGAGCAGTTCTTC	CARSPGGARNEQFF
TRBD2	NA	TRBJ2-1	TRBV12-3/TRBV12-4	TGTGCCAGCAGTTTGGTATTAGCGGGCCTCGCCAACAATGAGCAGTTCTTC	CASSLVLAGLANNEQFF
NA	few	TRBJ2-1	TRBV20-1	TGCAGTGCTGTCAATAGCATAGGCAATGAGCAGTTCTTC	CSAVNSIGNEQFF
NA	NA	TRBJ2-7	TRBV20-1	TGCAGTGCCCCCCCGAAGAGGAGCTACGAGCAGTACTTC	CSAPPKRSYEQYF
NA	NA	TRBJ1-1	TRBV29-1	TGCAGCGCCGTGACAGAATTGAACACTGAAGCTTTCTTT	CSAVTELNTEAFF
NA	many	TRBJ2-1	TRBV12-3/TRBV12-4	TGTGCCAGCAGTCTACGACACTGGGATGAGCAGTTCTTC	CASSLRHWDEQFF
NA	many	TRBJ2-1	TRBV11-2	TGTGCCAGCAGCCAAAAAAGACAGTACCTCTCCTACAATGAGCAGTTCTTC	CASSQKRQYLSYNEQFF
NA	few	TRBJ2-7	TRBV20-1	TGCAGTGCTAGAACCGCACTAACCTACGAGCAGTACTTC	CSARTALTYEQYF
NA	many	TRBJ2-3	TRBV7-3	TGTGCCAGCAGCTTAAACGGGGGCACAGATACGCAGTATTTT	CASSLNGGTDTQYF
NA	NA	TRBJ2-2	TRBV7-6	TGTGCCAGCAGCCGCGTCCTTGGGAACACCGGGGAGCTGTTTTTT	CASSRVLGNTGELFF
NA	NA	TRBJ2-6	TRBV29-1	TGCAGCGCGCGAACGAGGGGCCTGGGGTCTGGGGCCAACGTCCTGACTTTC	CSARTRGLGSGANVLTF
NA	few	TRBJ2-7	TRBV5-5	TGTGCCAGCAGCTTCCATCCAGAGGAGCTCGAGCAGTACTTC	CASSFHPEELEQYF
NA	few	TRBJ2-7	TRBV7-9	TGTGCCAGCAGCTTAGGAGGGGGGGCCCCGAAGGACGAGCAGTACTTC	CASSLGGGAPKDEQYF
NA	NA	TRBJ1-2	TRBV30	TGTGCCTGGACCGAAGCAGGGCCCTATGGCTACACCTTC	CAWTEAGPYGYTF
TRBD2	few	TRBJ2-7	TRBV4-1	TGCGCCAGCAGCCAAGTTATAACTAGCGGCTACGAGCAGTACTTC	CASSQVITSGYEQYF
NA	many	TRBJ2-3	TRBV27	TGTGCCAGCAGGCGTACAGATACGCAGTATTTT	CASRRTDTQYF
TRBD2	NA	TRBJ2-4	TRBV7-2	TGTGCCAGCAGCTGGGGACTAGCGGGAGGGAGTTTAGACATTCAGTACTTC	CASSWGLAGGSLDIQYF
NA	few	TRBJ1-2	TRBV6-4	TGTGCCAGCAGTGACTCGGGGTATGGCTACACCTTC	CASSDSGYGYTF
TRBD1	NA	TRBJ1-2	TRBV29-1	TGCAGCGCCCTAGGGACAGGGGATGGCTACACCTTC	CSALGTGDGYTF
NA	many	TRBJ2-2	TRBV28	TGTGCCAGCACCGGGAGCTCCGGGGAGCTGTTTTTT	CASTGSSGELFF
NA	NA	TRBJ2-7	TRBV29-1	TGCAGCGTTGTGGAGGGTCCCTACGAGCAGTACTTC	CSVVEGPYEQYF
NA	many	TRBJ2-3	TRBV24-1	TGTGCCACCAGTGTCCCGGGGGATAGGCCAGATACGCAGTATTTT	CATSVPGDRPDTQYF
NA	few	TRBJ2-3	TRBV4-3	TGCGCCAGCAGCACCACCGGGCGGGATAGCACAGATACGCAGTATTTT	CASSTTGRDSTDTQYF
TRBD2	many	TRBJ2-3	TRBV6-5	TGTGCCAGCAGTTCCCGCGGGAGGGGAGAACCCACAGATACGCAGTATTTT	CASSSRGRGEPTDTQYF
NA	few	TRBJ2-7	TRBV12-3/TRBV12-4	TGTGCCAGCAGTTCGGGACTCTACGAGCAGTACTTC	CASSSGLYEQYF
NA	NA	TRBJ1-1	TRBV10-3	TGTGCCATCAGTGGGGTTGGGGGTTCAAGCGGCACTGAAGCTTTCTTT	CAISGVGGSSGTEAFF
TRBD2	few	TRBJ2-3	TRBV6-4	TGTGCCAGCAGTGAATCTGTGGCGGGGGGCACAGATACGCAGTATTTT	CASSESVAGGTDTQYF
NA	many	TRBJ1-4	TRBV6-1	TGTGCCAGCAGTGCCCGGACCACGGGGATGGGTGAAAAACTGTTTTTT	CASSARTTGMGEKLFF
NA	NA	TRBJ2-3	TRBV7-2	TGTGCCAGCAGCTTTGAGTCTATAGATACGCAGTATTTT	CASSFESIDTQYF
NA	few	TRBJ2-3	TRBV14	TGTGCCAGCAGCCCGAAACTATATACAACGGAGACAGATACGCAGTATTTT	CASSPKLYTTETDTQYF
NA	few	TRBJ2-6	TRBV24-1	TGTGCCACCGCCCTCGGGACCGGGGCCAACGTCCTGACTTTC	CATALGTGANVLTF
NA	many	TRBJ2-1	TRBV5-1	TGCGCCAGCAGCTACCCCGTGGGACCCAAGAGCTCCTACAATGAGCAGTTCTTC	CASSYPVGPKSSYNEQFF
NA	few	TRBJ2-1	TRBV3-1	TGTGCCAGCAGCCAAGAGAGTTTCTTCGGGGGGCCCATATTTAACAATGAGCAGTTCTTC	CASSQESFFGGPIFNNEQFF
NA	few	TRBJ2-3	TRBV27	TGTGCCAGCAGCCAACGTATGGATACGCAGTATTTT	CASSQRMDTQYF
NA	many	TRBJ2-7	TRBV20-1	TGCAGTGCTAGAGATCCGTTTGGGCTCGAGCAGTACTTC	CSARDPFGLEQYF
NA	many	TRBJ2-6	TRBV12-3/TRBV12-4	TGTGCCAGCGACCTTATGGGGAACTCTGGGGCCAACGTCCTGACTTTC	CASDLMGNSGANVLTF
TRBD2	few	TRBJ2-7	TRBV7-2	TGTGCCAGCAGCTGGGGACTAGCGGGAGAGGGCTACGAGCAGTACTTC	CASSWGLAGEGYEQYF
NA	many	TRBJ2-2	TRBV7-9	TGTGCCAGCAGCTTAGTATCGAACACCGGGGAGCTGTTTTTT	CASSLVSNTGELFF
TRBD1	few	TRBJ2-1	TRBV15	TGTGCCACCAGCACAGAGGGGATCGGGACAGGCGATTTATACAATGAGCAGTTCTTC	CATSTEGIGTGDLYNEQFF
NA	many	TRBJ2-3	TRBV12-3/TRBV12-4	TGTGCCAGCACCCCGGCTAGACTAGATACGCAGTATTTT	CASTPARLDTQYF
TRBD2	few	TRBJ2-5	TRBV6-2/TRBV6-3	TGTGCCAGCAGTTACTCCCCCTGGACCCTACTAGCGGGAGGTCAAGAGACCCAGTACTTC	CASSYSPWTLLAGGQETQYF
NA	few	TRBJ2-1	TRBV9	TGTGCCAGCAGCGTAGGCAGGGGAAGCCACAATGAGCAGTTCTTC	CASSVGRGSHNEQFF
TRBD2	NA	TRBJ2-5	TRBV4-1	TGCGCCAGCAGCCAAGACCCGACTAGCGGGTATCAAGAGACCCAGTACTTC	CASSQDPTSGYQETQYF
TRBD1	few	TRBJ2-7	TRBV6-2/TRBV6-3	TGTGCCAGCAGTCTCGGACAGGGGGCAACTAGCTCCTACGAGCAGTACTTC	CASSLGQGATSSYEQYF
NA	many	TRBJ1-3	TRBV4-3	TGCGCCAGCAGCCAAGAAACCAGCTCTGGAAACACCATATATTTT	CASSQETSSGNTIYF
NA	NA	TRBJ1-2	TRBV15	TGTGCCACCAGCAGAGATATGACTGTCTATGGCTACACCTTC	CATSRDMTVYGYTF
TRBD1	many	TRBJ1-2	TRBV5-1	TGCGCCAGGGTACGTCTTCCGGGACAGGGTTTTCGGAACTATGGCTACACCTTC	CARVRLPGQGFRNYGYTF
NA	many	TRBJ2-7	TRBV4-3	TGCGCCAGCAGCCAAGGGTACAGGGGAAGCGGGTACGAGCAGTACTTC	CASSQGYRGSGYEQYF
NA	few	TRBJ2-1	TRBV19	TGTGCCAGTAGTATAACCCCACTGAATGAGCAGTTCTTC	CASSITPLNEQFF
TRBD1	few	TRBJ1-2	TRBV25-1	TGTGCCAGCAGTGAATATATTGGACAGGGGATAGGCTACACCTTC	CASSEYIGQGIGYTF
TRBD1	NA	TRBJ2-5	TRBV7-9	TGTGCCAGCAGTCCTAGGACAGGGGGCTTAGAGACCCAGTACTTC	CASSPRTGGLETQYF
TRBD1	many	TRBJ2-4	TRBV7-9	TGTGCCAGCAGCATAGACCGGGACAGAGCCAAAAACATTCAGTACTTC	CASSIDRDRAKNIQYF
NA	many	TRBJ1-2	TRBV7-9	TGTGCCAGCAGCTTAGGAGGCGGGCTCGAGGGCTACACCTTC	CASSLGGGLEGYTF
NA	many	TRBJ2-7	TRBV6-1	TGTGCCAGCAGTGAAGTGGGCAGCCTCTCCTACGAGCAGTACTTC	CASSEVGSLSYEQYF
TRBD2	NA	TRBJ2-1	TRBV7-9	TGTGCCAGCAGCCGGATAGCGGGGGCGTACAATGAGCAGTTCTTC	CASSRIAGAYNEQFF